This TCR beta chain is from a study of metastatic and nonmetastatic thyroid tumors. For the study at large: Across peripheral blood and tumor or nodule tissue samples taken from malignant and benign thyroid patients, the repertoires were compared with one another. Study conclusions and caveats: Benign nodules reportedly had significantly lower TCR beta diversity than malignant thyroid tumors in blood and tumor.

Ten or more counts support this clone. The antigen remains unidentified. All patients were treatment-naive before thyroid surgery. The V end lost 0 bases, the J end lost 4 bases, and 10 bases lay between the germline ends. There are 15 residues in the CDR3. The germline gives CDR1 LNHDA, CDR2 SQIVND (reference sequence). How the authors handled the data: The distant-metastasis classifier for papillary thyroid cancer was built from CDR3 differences across clinicopathological groups. TCRdb reassembled clones from the PCR reads with MiXCR. TCRdb's processing, not the authors' own work, is the source of the V and J calls. The sample lists around 36,000 clones, 25% to 30% occurring once.

The specimen was blood. The TCR comes from a female donor with papillary thyroid cancer or a benign thyroid nodule (not recorded which). Some clones in this sample may be carry-over from other donors' samples. The V call is TRBV19, the J call TRBJ2-1; D unresolved. The CDR3 DNA reads TGTGCCAGTAGTATAGAGGGCGCGAGGTACAATGAGCAGTTCTTC. Translating it yields CASSIEGARYNEQFF. The whole variable domain, filled in from reference TRBV19 and TRBJ2-1, reads DGGITQSPKYLFRKEGQNVTLSCEQNLNHDAMYWYRQDPGQGLRLIYYSQIVNDFQKGDIAEGYSVSREKKESFPLTVTSAQKNPTAFYLCASSIEGARYNEQFFGPGTRLTVL.